The 32 T cell receptor beta chains below were found in one sample sequenced in a study of T-cell memory formation after mild COVID-19. TCRdb ran MiXCR on the 5' RACE reads and lists one entry per CDR3 protein. This sample carries 500,000 to 650,000 distinct CDR3 sequences, about a fifth of them seen once, and the ten largest clones take about 8.7%. The sequenced sample consisted of PBMCs or a T cell subset sorted from them (not recorded which). These receptors were collected from an adult woman who had mild COVID-19 (a few samples of this study predate the infection). Cell type and time point are not known.

This clonotype was counted a few times. An end of the junction differs from the germline gene, which may be a read error. The gene calls are TRBV24-1 and TRBJ2-5; 12 positions match TRBD1. The CDR3 spans 18 residues. Per the germline V gene, CDR1 is KGHDR and CDR2 is SFDVKD. CDR3 protein: CATSDLKKPGQGAETKYF. DNA of the CDR3: TGTGCCACCAGTGATTTGAAGAAGCCGGGACAGGGGGCCGAGACCAAGTACTTC.

The CDR3 DNA is TGCGCCAGCAGCTTGGAGGGGAAGCCCACAGATACGCAGTATTTT. Translated: CASSLEGKPTDTQYF. This chain uses TRBV5-1 with TRBJ2-3, with D perhaps TRBD1 (5 bases). The CDR3 runs to 15 residues. Trimming left V 0 bases short and J 2 bases short, with 10 bases between. Looked up from germline, CDR1 is SGHRS and CDR2 is YFSETQ. Complete variable domain (other parts from reference TRBV5-1 and TRBJ2-3): KAGVTQTPRYLIKTRGQQVTLSCSPISGHRSVSWYQQTPGQGLQFLFEYFSETQRNKGNFPGRFSGRQFSNSRSEMNVSTLELGDSALYLCASSLEGKPTDTQYFGPGTRLTVL.

This clonotype has more than one count but fewer than ten. V and J are TRBV5-1 and TRBJ2-1; D is ambiguous. Germline V lookup: CDR1 SGHRS, CDR2 YFSETQ. There are 13 residues in the CDR3. Trimming took off 3 bases at V and 5 bases at J, with 9 bases between the two ends. CDR3 amino acids: CASSSLTDNEQFF. DNA of the CDR3: TGCGCCAGCAGCTCATTGACTGACAATGAGCAGTTCTTC.

This chain links TRBV7-6 with TRBJ2-3, with D tentatively TRBD2 (6 bases). Per the germline V gene, CDR1 is SGHVS and CDR2 is FNYEAQ. The CDR3 loop spans 15 amino acids. Deletions cut 1 base from V and 4 bases from J, with 12 bases between. DNA of the CDR3: TGTGCCAGCAGCTTAGAGGCGTGGGGGGCAGATACGCAGTATTTT. Protein sequence: CASSLEAWGADTQYF. The full variable domain, completed using reference TRBV7-6 and TRBJ2-3, is GAGVSQSPRYKVTKRGQDVALRCDPISGHVSLYWYRQALGQGPEFLTYFNYEAQQDKSGLPNDRFSAERPEGSISTLTIQRTEQRDSAMYRCASSLEAWGADTQYFGPGTRLTVL.

The chain uses TRBV15 and TRBJ2-3; TRBD1 is a possible D gene (5 bases). The germline gives CDR1 LNHNV, CDR2 YYDKDF (reference sequence). Trimming took off 0 bases at V and 9 bases at J, with 10 bases between the two ends. The length of the CDR3 is 13 residues. The CDR3 loop is CATSRDVGQTQYF. CDR3 DNA sequence: TGTGCCACCAGCAGAGATGTCGGACAAACGCAGTATTTT.

This clonotype has only a few counts. The chain joins TRBV5-8 to TRBJ1-5; 8 bases are a match to TRBD1. Germline assignment: CDR1 SGHTS and CDR2 YDEGEE. The CDR3 length is 16 residues. The J segment lost 0 bases and the V segment lost 4 bases, leaving 6 bases of the junction unmatched. In DNA, the CDR3 is TGTGCCAGCAGCCGGGGACAGGCCTATAGCAATCAGCCCCAGCATTTT. The encoded protein is CASSRGQAYSNQPQHF.

This clonotype was detected only a few times. The chain is built from TRBV18 and TRBJ2-3; 9 bases align to TRBD1. V shed 6 bases and J 8 bases; nucleotides not matched to a gene: 12. The CDR3 runs 15 residues. From germline, CDR1 is KGHSH and CDR2 LQKENI. This CDR3 is CASSSGQGTLGTQYF. CDR3 nucleotide sequence: TGTGCCAGCTCTTCCGGACAGGGGACGTTAGGTACGCAGTATTTT. Full variable domain (remainder filled in from reference TRBV18 and TRBJ2-3): NAGVMQNPRHLVRRRGQEARLRCSPMKGHSHVYWYRQLPEEGLKFMVYLQKENIIDESGMPKERFSAEFPKEGPSILRIQQVVRGDSAAYFCASSSGQGTLGTQYFGPGTRLTVL.

In its sample, this clonotype was seen many times. The chain is built from TRBV7-8 and TRBJ2-1; TRBD2 matches at 8 bases. This CDR3 has 20 residues. V was pared by 2 bases and J by 7 bases, with 22 bases of the junction left unmatched. CDR1 is SGHVS and CDR2 is FQNEAQ in the germline V gene. The DNA of the CDR3 is TGTGCCAGCAGCTTACGCCGTCCTTGGGGTAGCGGGGAGCTAGGGAATGAGCAGTTCTTC. Its translation: CASSLRRPWGSGELGNEQFF.

The chain links TRBV20-1 to TRBJ2-3, with TRBD2 identical over 10 bases. After removal of 6 bases from V and 4 bases from J, the junction contained 10 bases not matched to a gene. CDR3 length: 15 residues. The germline gives CDR1 DFQATT, CDR2 SNEGSKA (reference sequence). CDR3 region: CSAPKREGGPDTQYF. In DNA form, the CDR3 reads TGCAGTGCCCCCAAGCGGGAGGGAGGGCCAGATACGCAGTATTTT.

This clonotype was seen a handful of times. This chain connects TRBV7-9 to TRBJ1-2; D call uncertain. CDR3 length: 16 residues. From germline, CDR1 is SEHNR and CDR2 FQNEAQ (reference sequence). V shed 0 bases and J shed 2 bases, with 13 bases lying between them. As DNA, the CDR3 is TGTGCCAGCAGCTTAGCCGGTGCGACACACAACTATGGCTACACCTTC. Amino acids: CASSLAGATHNYGYTF.

This clonotype was detected a few times. The DNA of the CDR3 is TGTGCCAGCAGCCAAGTCGGGCAACTCTACGAGCAGTACTTC. Translated, it gives CASSQVGQLYEQYF. The chain links TRBV14 to TRBJ2-7; D is undetermined. Trimming removed 1 base at V and 3 bases at J, with 10 bases between. This CDR3 region has 14 residues. Germline-derived CDR1 and CDR2 are SGHDN and FVKESK.

The rearrangement links TRBV21-1 to TRBJ2-1. TRBV21-1 has pseudogene status. The CDR3 covers 14 residues. CDR3 nucleotides: TGTGCCAGCAGCAAAGACGAACCACGCGATGAGCAGTTCTTC. This gives the protein CASSKDEPRDEQFF.

This clonotype was detected only a few times. The chain has TRBV7-9 and TRBJ1-3; possible D gene TRBD1, 5 bases. This CDR3 is 13 amino acids long. Germline V gene data show CDR1 as SEHNR and CDR2 as FQNEAQ (reference sequence). V gave up 3 bases and J gave up 8 bases, with 11 bases separating them. The CDR3 protein is CASSLRGRDTIYF. DNA of the CDR3: TGTGCCAGCAGCTTGCGGGGCCGGGACACCATATATTTT. Looking up the rest from reference TRBV7-9 and TRBJ1-3 gives the full variable domain: DTGVSQNPRHKITKRGQNVTFRCDPISEHNRLYWYRQTLGQGPEFLTYFQNEAQLEKSRLLSDRFSAERPKGSFSTLEIQRTEQGDSAMYLCASSLRGRDTIYFGEGSWLTVV.

This chain connects TRBV5-1 to TRBJ2-4, with 10 bases that match TRBD1. V lost 7 bases, J lost 0 bases, and 1 base stayed unmatched. The CDR3 has 14 residues. CDR1 is SGHRS and CDR2 is YFSETQ in the germline V gene. The CDR3 is CASWDRGAKNIQYF. DNA of the CDR3: TGCGCCAGCTGGGACAGGGGAGCCAAAAACATTCAGTACTTC.

The chain has TRBV25-1 and TRBJ2-3, with TRBD2 matching over 9 bases. The V gene's germline CDR1 is MGHDK and CDR2 SYGVNS. The CDR3 contains 18 residues. V trimming: 6 bases; J trimming: 0 bases; junction bases outside the gene matches: 13. CDR3 protein: CASSQLKASGDSTDTQYF. For the CDR3, the DNA is TGTGCCAGCAGCCAACTAAAGGCTAGCGGGGACAGCACAGATACGCAGTATTTT.

A few counts support this clonotype. This chain connects TRBV2 to TRBJ2-7; D is unresolved. This CDR3 region has 16 residues. From germline, CDR1 is SNHLY and CDR2 FYNNEI. Between the trimmed V and J ends, which lost 3 bases and 2 bases, there was a span of 17 bases. The CDR3 bases are TGTGCCAGCAGTGATCTGGTCGACTCCCTCACCTACGAGCAGTACTTC. It yields the protein CASSDLVDSLTYEQYF.

This clonotype was counted between two and nine times. The chain carries TRBV13 and TRBJ2-3; the match to TRBD1 covers 9 bases. CDR3 length: 17 residues. V shed 3 bases and J 1 base; nucleotides not matched to a gene: 8. CDR1 is PRHDT, CDR2 FYEKMQ, per germline (reference sequence). The CDR3 region is CASSLGTGTRRTDTQYF. CDR3 DNA: TGTGCCAGCAGCTTGGGGACAGGGACTCGCCGCACAGATACGCAGTATTTT.

The rearrangement links TRBV2 to TRBJ1-5; D is unclear. Germline CDR1 is SNHLY and CDR2 is FYNNEI. CDR3 size: 13 residues. V was cut by 7 bases and J by 0 bases, with 7 bases left in between. CDR3 DNA: TGTGCCAGCACAGGCTATAGCAATCAGCCCCAGCATTTT. It codes for CASTGYSNQPQHF.

The sample holds a few counts of this clonotype. The chain is built from TRBV27 and TRBJ2-5; TRBD2 aligns across 7 bases. CDR1 and CDR2 (germline): MNHEY, SMNVEV (reference sequence). J gave up 5 bases and V 5 bases, and 8 bases lay outside the gene matches. The length of the CDR3 is 14 residues. In nucleotides, the CDR3 is TGTGCCAGCAGTGTGTCCGGGGAGGGCGAGACCCAGTACTTC. It translates to CASSVSGEGETQYF.

This clonotype was seen only a few times. The chain uses TRBV7-2 and TRBJ1-6; 7 nucleotides align to TRBD1. Trimming took 3 bases from V and 6 from J; bases not matched to a gene: 5. The CDR3 spans 15 residues. Germline assignment: CDR1 SGHTA and CDR2 FQGNSA. CDR3 amino acids: CASSFHRGGNSPLHF. The CDR3 DNA is TGTGCCAGCAGCTTTCACAGGGGAGGTAATTCACCCCTCCACTTT.

Only a few counts were recorded for this clonotype. The chain has TRBV7-2 and TRBJ1-1; D might be TRBD1 (5 bases). Per germline, CDR1 SGHTA and CDR2 FQGNSA. The CDR3 length is 14 residues. Trimming stripped 4 bases from V and 0 bases from J, with 9 bases between. The CDR3 here is CASSWGVVNTEAFF. CDR3 DNA: TGTGCCAGCAGCTGGGGGGTGGTGAACACTGAAGCTTTCTTT.

Only a few counts were recorded for this clonotype. This sequence joins TRBV20-1 and TRBJ2-3; the D gene is possibly TRBD2 (5 bases). Trimming took off 5 bases at V and 4 bases at J, with 22 bases between the two ends. This CDR3 is built from 16 residues. CDR1 is DFQATT and CDR2 is SNEGSKA in the germline V gene (reference sequence). The CDR3 DNA reads TGCAGTGCTGAACCTACATTGGGAGTTCTTCCAGATACGCAGTATTTT. It is translated as CSAEPTLGVLPDTQYF.

This clonotype was recorded many times. The genes are TRBV7-3 and TRBJ2-1; D is unclear. CDR3 length: 15 amino acids. The germline CDR1 and CDR2 sequences are SGHTA and FQGTGA. Between the trimmed V and J ends, which lost 2 bases and 2 bases, there was a span of 10 bases. This CDR3 reads CASSLGLPTYNEQFF. Written as DNA, the CDR3 is TGTGCCAGCAGCTTAGGGCTACCGACCTACAATGAGCAGTTCTTC.

The genes are TRBV6-5 and TRBJ1-1; TRBD1 agrees at 9 bases. V shed 4 bases, J shed 3 bases, and the junction held 6 bases outside the gene matches. This CDR3 is 15 amino acids long. Per the germline V gene, CDR1 is MNHEY and CDR2 is SVGAGI. DNA of the CDR3: TGTGCCAGCAGTTCCAGTTGGACAGGGGACACTGAAGCTTTCTTT. Translation: CASSSSWTGDTEAFF.

This clonotype has a handful of counts. The chain joins TRBV4-3 to TRBJ1-2; D is possibly TRBD1 (6 bases). Germline CDR1 and CDR2: LGHNA and YSLEER. Trimming left V 5 bases short and J 8 bases short, with 15 bases between. The CDR3 extends over 13 amino acids. This chain's CDR3 is CASSYREGNGYTF. The DNA of the CDR3 is TGCGCCAGCAGCTACAGGGAAGGGAACGGCTACACCTTC.

This clonotype was seen more than once but under ten times. This chain uses TRBV20-1 with TRBJ1-2; TRBD1 matches at 9 bases. Trimming cost V 3 bases and J 8 bases; bases outside gene matches: 7. The germline V gene has CDR1 DFQATT and CDR2 SNEGSKA (reference sequence). The CDR3 is made up of 13 amino acids. In DNA form, the CDR3 reads TGCAGTGCTAGGACAGGGGGATTGAAAGGCTACACCTTC. Amino acid sequence: CSARTGGLKGYTF.

Turning to this clonotype: One junction end does not reproduce the germline sequence, and a read error may be involved. The chain joins TRBV7-2 to TRBJ2-1, with 9 nucleotides matching TRBD2. The CDR3 contains 17 residues. Germline-derived CDR1 and CDR2 are SGHTA and FQGNSA. The CDR3: CASSPGSGRGRYNELFF. As DNA, the CDR3 is TGTGCCAGCAGCCCCGGTAGCGGGAGAGGCAGGTACAATGAGCTGTTCTTC. Based on the CDR3 plus reference TRBV7-2 and TRBJ2-1, the full variable domain is GAGVSQSPSNKVTEKGKDVELRCDPISGHTALYWYRQSLGQGLEFLIYFQGNSAPDKSGLPSDRFSAERTGGSVSTLTIQRTQQEDSAVYLCASSPGSGRGRYNELFFGPGTRLTVL.

This clonotype was found a few times. The rearrangement links TRBV7-9 to TRBJ2-7; TRBD1 is a possible D gene (6 bases). Germline-derived CDR1 and CDR2 are SEHNR and FQNEAQ (reference sequence). Trimming pared 3 bases from V and 3 bases from J, leaving 18 bases between. CDR3 length: 16 amino acids. CDR3 coding DNA: TGTGCCAGCAGCTTGAACGGGTTCGGACAGAACTACGAGCAGTACTTC. Encoded protein: CASSLNGFGQNYEQYF.

V usage is TRBV5-4 and J usage is TRBJ2-7; D gene ambiguous. This CDR3 is 16 amino acids long. Trimming took 0 bases from V and 0 from J, leaving 13 bases between them. Germline-derived CDR1 and CDR2 are SGHNT and YYREEE (reference sequence). The CDR3 DNA is TGTGCCAGCAGCTTGGGTAGAGTTATGAGCTCCTACGAGCAGTACTTC. Amino acid sequence: CASSLGRVMSSYEQYF.

There are a few counts of this clonotype. V usage is TRBV24-1 and J usage is TRBJ1-5, with D uncertain. V dropped 2 bases and J dropped 2 bases, with 6 bases sitting between them. This CDR3 comprises 14 residues. In germline, CDR1 is KGHDR, CDR2 SFDVKD. CDR3: CATSDWSGNQPQHF. CDR3 coding DNA: TGTGCCACCAGTGATTGGTCGGGCAATCAGCCCCAGCATTTT.

V is TRBV6-6 and J is TRBJ2-6; D is perhaps TRBD1 (7 bases). Germline V gene sequence: CDR1 MNHNY, CDR2 SVGAGI (reference sequence). The CDR3 has 17 amino acids. Trimming stripped 2 bases from V and 2 bases from J, with 13 bases between. The CDR3 is CASSYAGGSPGANVLTF. CDR3 coding DNA: TGTGCCAGCAGTTACGCAGGGGGGAGTCCTGGGGCCAACGTCCTGACTTTC.

This clonotype has at least ten counts. V usage is TRBV6-2 or TRBV6-3 and J usage is TRBJ2-6, with unresolved D. This CDR3 has 14 amino acids. The germline CDR1 and CDR2 sequences are MNHEY and SVGEGT. V lost 2 bases and J 4 bases, leaving 6 bases between the germline ends. The CDR3 loop is CASSYGVGANVLTF. In DNA, the CDR3 is TGTGCCAGCAGTTACGGGGTGGGGGCCAACGTCCTGACTTTC.